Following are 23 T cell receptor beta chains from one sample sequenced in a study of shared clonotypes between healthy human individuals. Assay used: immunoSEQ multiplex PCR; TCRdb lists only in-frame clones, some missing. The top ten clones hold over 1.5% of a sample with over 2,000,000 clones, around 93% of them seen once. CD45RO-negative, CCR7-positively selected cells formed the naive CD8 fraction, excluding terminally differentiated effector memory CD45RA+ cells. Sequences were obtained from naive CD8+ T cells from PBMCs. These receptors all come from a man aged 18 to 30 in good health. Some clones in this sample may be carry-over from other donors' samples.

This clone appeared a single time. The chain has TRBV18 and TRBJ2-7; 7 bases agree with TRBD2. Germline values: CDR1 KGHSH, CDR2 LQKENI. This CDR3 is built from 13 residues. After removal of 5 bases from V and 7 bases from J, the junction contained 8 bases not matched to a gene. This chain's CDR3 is CASSRDYSGEQYF. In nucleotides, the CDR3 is TGTGCCAGCTCAAGGGACTATTCTGGGGAGCAGTACTTC. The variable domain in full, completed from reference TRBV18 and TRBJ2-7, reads NAGVMQNPRHLVRRRGQEARLRCSPMKGHSHVYWYRQLPEEGLKFMVYLQKENIIDESGMPKERFSAEFPKEGPSILRIQQVVRGDSAAYFCASSRDYSGEQYFGPGTRLTVT.

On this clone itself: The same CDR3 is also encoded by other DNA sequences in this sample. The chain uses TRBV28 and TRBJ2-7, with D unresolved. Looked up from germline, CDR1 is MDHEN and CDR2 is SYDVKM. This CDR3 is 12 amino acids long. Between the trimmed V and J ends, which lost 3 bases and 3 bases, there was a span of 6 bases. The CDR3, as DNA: TGTGCCAGCAGTTTCTCCAGCTACGAGCAGTACTTC. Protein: CASSFSSYEQYF.

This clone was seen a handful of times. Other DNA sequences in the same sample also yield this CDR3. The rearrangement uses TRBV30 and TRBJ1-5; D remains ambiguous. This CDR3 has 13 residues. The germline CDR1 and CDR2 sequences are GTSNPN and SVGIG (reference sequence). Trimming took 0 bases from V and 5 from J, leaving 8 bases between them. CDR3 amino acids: CAWSVQADQPQHF. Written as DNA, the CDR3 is TGTGCCTGGAGTGTGCAGGCCGATCAGCCCCAGCATTTT.

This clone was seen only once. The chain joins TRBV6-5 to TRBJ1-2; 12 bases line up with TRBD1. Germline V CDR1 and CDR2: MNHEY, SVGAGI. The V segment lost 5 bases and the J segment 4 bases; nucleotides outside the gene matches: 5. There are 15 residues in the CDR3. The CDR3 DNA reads TGTGCCAGCAGTCTAGGGACAGGGGGCCTCTATGGCTACACCTTC. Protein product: CASSLGTGGLYGYTF.

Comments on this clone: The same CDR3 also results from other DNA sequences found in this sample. This CDR3 is CASSFGGTNEKLFF. CDR3 bases: TGTGCCAGCAGCTTCGGAGGAACTAATGAAAAACTGTTTTTT. The chain recombines TRBV7-9 with TRBJ1-4; no definite D call. Germline-derived CDR1 and CDR2 are SEHNR and FQNEAQ (reference sequence). This CDR3 spans 14 amino acids. The germline V and J ends were trimmed by 3 bases and 1 base, with 6 bases remaining between them.

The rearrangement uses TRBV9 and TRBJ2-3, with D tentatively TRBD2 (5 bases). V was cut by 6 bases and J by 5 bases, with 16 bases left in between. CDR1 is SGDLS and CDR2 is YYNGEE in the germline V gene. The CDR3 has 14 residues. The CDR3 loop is CASTGLAPQDTQYF. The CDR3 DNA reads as TGTGCCAGCACCGGACTGGCCCCACAAGATACGCAGTATTTT.

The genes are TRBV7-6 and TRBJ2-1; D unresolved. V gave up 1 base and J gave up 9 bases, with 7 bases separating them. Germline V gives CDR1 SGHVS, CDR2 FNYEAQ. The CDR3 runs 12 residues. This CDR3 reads CASSLVFGEQFF. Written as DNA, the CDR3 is TGTGCCAGCAGCTTAGTCTTCGGTGAGCAGTTCTTC.

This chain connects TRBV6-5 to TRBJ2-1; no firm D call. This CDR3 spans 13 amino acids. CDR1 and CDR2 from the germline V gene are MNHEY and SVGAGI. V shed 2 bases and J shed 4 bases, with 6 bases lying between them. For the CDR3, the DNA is TGTGCCAGCAGTTACGCGGCTTACAATGAGCAGTTCTTC. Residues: CASSYAAYNEQFF.

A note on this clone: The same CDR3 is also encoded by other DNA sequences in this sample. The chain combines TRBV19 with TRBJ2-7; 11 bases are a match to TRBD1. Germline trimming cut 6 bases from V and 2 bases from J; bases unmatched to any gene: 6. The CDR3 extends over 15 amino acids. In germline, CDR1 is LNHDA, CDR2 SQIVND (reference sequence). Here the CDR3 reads CASSSGTGGTYEQYF. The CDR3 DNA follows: TGTGCCAGTAGCTCCGGGACAGGGGGGACCTACGAGCAGTACTTC.

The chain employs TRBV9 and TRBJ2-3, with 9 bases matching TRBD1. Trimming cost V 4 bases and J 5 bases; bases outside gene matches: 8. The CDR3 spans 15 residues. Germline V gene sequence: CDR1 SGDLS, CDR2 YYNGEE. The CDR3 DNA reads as TGTGCCAGCAGCCCATGGGACAGGGCTGGAGATACGCAGTATTTT. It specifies CASSPWDRAGDTQYF.

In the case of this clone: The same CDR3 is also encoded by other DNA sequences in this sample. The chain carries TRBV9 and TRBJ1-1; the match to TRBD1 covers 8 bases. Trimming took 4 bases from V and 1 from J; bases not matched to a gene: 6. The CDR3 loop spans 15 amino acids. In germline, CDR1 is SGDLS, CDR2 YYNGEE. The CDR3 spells CASSPPTGANTEAFF. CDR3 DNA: TGTGCCAGCAGCCCCCCGACAGGGGCGAACACTGAAGCTTTCTTT.

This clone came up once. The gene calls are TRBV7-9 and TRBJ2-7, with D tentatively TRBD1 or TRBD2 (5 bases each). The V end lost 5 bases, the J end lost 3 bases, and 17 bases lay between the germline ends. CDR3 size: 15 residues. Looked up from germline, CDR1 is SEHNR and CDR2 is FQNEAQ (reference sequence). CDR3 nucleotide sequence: TGTGCCAGCAGCCCTCATTCGGGGCCGGGCTACGAGCAGTACTTC. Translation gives CASSPHSGPGYEQYF.

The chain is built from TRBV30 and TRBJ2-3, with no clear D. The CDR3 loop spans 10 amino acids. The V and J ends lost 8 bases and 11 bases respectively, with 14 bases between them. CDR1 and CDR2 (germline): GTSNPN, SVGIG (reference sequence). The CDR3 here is CAKKNPGQYF. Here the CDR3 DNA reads TGTGCCAAGAAAAATCCGGGGCAGTATTTT.

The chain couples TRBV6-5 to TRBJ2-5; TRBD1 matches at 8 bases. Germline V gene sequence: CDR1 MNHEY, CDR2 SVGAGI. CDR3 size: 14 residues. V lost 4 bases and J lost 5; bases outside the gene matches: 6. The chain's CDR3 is CASSLTGEEETQYF. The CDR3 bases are TGTGCCAGCAGTTTGACAGGGGAGGAGGAGACCCAGTACTTC.

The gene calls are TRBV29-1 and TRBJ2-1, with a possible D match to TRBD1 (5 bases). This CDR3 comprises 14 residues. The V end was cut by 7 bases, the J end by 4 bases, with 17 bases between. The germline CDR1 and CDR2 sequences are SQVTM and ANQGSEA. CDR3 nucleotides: TGCAGCGCAACTTCTTGGGGCGGTTACAATGAGCAGTTCTTC. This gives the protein CSATSWGGYNEQFF.

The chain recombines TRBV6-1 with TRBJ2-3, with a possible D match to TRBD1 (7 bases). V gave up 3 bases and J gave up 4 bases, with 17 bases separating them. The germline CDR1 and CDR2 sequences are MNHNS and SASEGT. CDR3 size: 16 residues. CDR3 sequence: CASSEWFRGRPDTQYF. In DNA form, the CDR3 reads TGTGCCAGCAGTGAGTGGTTCAGGGGGAGGCCAGATACGCAGTATTTT.

The CDR3 sequence: CASSGTGHLYNSPLHF. The CDR3, as DNA: TGTGCCAGCAGTGGGACAGGGCACCTCTATAATTCACCCCTCCACTTT. The chain joins TRBV6-1 to TRBJ1-6; TRBD1 matches at 8 bases. CDR1 is MNHNS and CDR2 is SASEGT in the germline V gene. Losses at the gene ends were 4 bases for V and 3 bases for J; bases not matched to a gene: 5. The CDR3 contains 16 residues.

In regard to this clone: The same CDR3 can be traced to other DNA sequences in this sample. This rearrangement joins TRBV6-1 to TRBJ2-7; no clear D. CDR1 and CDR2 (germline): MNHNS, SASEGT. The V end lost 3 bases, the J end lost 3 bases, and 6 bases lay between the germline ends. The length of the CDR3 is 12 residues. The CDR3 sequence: CASSDGFYEQYF. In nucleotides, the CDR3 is TGTGCCAGCAGTGATGGTTTCTACGAGCAGTACTTC.

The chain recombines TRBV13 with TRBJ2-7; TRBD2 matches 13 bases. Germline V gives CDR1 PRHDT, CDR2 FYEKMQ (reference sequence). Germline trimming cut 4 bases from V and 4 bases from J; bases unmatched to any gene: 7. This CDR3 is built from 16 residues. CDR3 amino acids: CASSSGTSGTRYEQYF. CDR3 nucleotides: TGTGCCAGCAGCTCCGGGACTAGCGGGACCCGATACGAGCAGTACTTC.

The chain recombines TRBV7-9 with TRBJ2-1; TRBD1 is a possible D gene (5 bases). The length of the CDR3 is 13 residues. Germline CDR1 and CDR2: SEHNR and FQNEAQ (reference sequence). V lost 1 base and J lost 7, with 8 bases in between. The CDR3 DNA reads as TGTGCCAGCAGCTTAGACAGGCAGAATGAGCAGTTCTTC. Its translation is CASSLDRQNEQFF.

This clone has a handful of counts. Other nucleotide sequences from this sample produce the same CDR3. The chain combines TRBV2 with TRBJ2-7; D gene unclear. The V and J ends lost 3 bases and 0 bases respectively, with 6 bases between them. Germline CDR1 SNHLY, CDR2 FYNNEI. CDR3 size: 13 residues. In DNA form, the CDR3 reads TGTGCCAGCAGTGACGGACCCTCCTACGAGCAGTACTTC. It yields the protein CASSDGPSYEQYF.

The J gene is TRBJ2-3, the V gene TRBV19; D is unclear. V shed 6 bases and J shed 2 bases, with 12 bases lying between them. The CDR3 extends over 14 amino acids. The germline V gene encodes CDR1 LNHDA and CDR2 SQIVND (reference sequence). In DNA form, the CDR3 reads TGTGCCAGTAGAAACCTATCCTTCACAGATACGCAGTATTTT. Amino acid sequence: CASRNLSFTDTQYF.

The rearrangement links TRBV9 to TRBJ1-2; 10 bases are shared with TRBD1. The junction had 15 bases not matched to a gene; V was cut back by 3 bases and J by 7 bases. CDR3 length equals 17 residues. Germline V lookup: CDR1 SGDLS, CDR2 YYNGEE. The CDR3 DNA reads TGTGCCAGCAGCGGACCCCGGGACAGGGGAATCGATGGTGGCTACACCTTC. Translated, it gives CASSGPRDRGIDGGYTF.